These 17 T cell receptor beta chains originate from one sample sequenced in a study of blood T cell repertoires in COVID-19. Here immunoSEQ multiplex PCR was the method, and the copy in TCRdb shows in-frame clones only, minus some. The sample records 150,000 or so clones, approximately 75% being singletons. The sequenced sample consisted of peripheral blood. All receptors derive from a human donor in a cohort sampled during active COVID-19.

The rearrangement links TRBV6-2 or TRBV6-3 to TRBJ2-5, with 9 bases fitting TRBD2. J gave up 5 bases and V 2 bases, and 9 bases lay outside the gene matches. This CDR3 has 16 residues. Germline-derived CDR1 and CDR2 are MNHEY and SVGEGT. CDR3 region: CASSYPGLAPSETQYF. The CDR3 nucleotides read TGTGCCAGCAGTTACCCCGGACTAGCGCCCTCGGAGACCCAGTACTTC.

This sequence joins TRBV4-3 and TRBJ2-6; 9 bases line up with TRBD1. V dropped 4 bases and J dropped 2; count of bases not matched to a gene: 6. Germline V lookup: CDR1 LGHNA, CDR2 YSLEER. This CDR3 has 17 residues. The CDR3 DNA reads TGCGCCAGCAGCCTGGGACAGGGTTTGGCTGGGGCCAACGTCCTGACTTTC. Encoded protein: CASSLGQGLAGANVLTF.

The J gene is TRBJ1-4, the V gene TRBV29-1; D unresolved. The CDR3 has 11 residues. CDR1 and CDR2 from the germline V gene are SQVTM and ANQGSEA. The V and J ends lost 4 bases and 7 bases respectively, with 7 bases between them. CDR3 nucleotide sequence: TGCAGCGTTGTCCGGGGTGAAAAACTGTTTTTT. Amino acids: CSVVRGEKLFF. The whole variable domain, remainder taken from reference TRBV29-1 and TRBJ1-4, is SAVISQKPSRDICQRGTSLTIQCQVDSQVTMMFWYRQQPGQSLTLIATANQGSEATYESGFVIDKFPISRPNLTFSTLTVSNMSPEDSSIYLCSVVRGEKLFFGSGTQLSVL.

V is TRBV9 and J is TRBJ2-3, with 8 bases identical to TRBD2. From germline, CDR1 is SGDLS and CDR2 YYNGEE. This CDR3 has 18 residues. The V segment lost 2 bases and the J segment 1 base; nucleotides outside the gene matches: 12. The chain's CDR3 is CASSVGRGADTGTDTQYF. In DNA, the CDR3 is TGTGCCAGCAGCGTTGGGCGGGGGGCCGACACGGGCACAGATACGCAGTATTTT. Based on the CDR3 plus reference TRBV9 and TRBJ2-3, the full variable domain is DSGVTQTPKHLITATGQRVTLRCSPRSGDLSVYWYQQSLDQGLQFLIQYYNGEERAKGNILERFSAQQFPDLHSELNLSSLELGDSALYFCASSVGRGADTGTDTQYFGPGTRLTVL.

This chain uses TRBV11-2 with TRBJ2-1; unclear D gene. V was cut by 5 bases and J by 7 bases, with 9 bases left in between. The germline V gene encodes CDR1 SGHAT and CDR2 FQNNGV. CDR3 length: 12 amino acids. Written as DNA, the CDR3 is TGTGCCAGCAGCAGAACCGGGAATGAGCAGTTCTTC. As protein: CASSRTGNEQFF.

This sequence joins TRBV5-6 and TRBJ1-6; D might be TRBD1 (5 bases). Trimming pared 8 bases from V and 6 bases from J, leaving 12 bases between. The CDR3 contains 13 residues. Germline CDR1 and CDR2: SGHDT and YYEEEE. CDR3 bases: TGTGCCAGTAATCAGGGCCTTAATTCACCCCTCCACTTT. Translating it yields CASNQGLNSPLHF. The variable domain in full, completed from reference TRBV5-6 and TRBJ1-6, reads DAGVTQSPTHLIKTRGQQVTLRCSPKSGHDTVSWYQQALGQGPQFIFQYYEEEERQRGNFPDRFSGHQFPNYSSELNVNALLLGDSALYLCASNQGLNSPLHFGNGTRLTVT.

This rearrangement joins TRBV7-2 to TRBJ1-5; 7 bases map to TRBD1. Germline loops: CDR1 SGHTA, CDR2 FQGNSA. V dropped 1 base and J dropped 3; count of bases not matched to a gene: 6. This CDR3 region has 16 residues. Here the CDR3 reads CASSLEGTATNQPQHF. CDR3 DNA: TGTGCCAGCAGCTTAGAAGGGACAGCAACCAATCAGCCCCAGCATTTT. The full variable domain, completed using reference TRBV7-2 and TRBJ1-5, is GAGVSQSPSNKVTEKGKDVELRCDPISGHTALYWYRQSLGQGLEFLIYFQGNSAPDKSGLPSDRFSAERTGGSVSTLTIQRTQQEDSAVYLCASSLEGTATNQPQHFGDGTRLSIL.

The genes are TRBV21-1 and TRBJ1-5; the table's D call, TRBD1, has no DNA check behind it. TRBV21-1 is a documented pseudogene. The CDR3 loop spans 16 amino acids. In DNA, the CDR3 is TGTGCCAGCCAACGTGGGGGCCCCGTCAGCAATCAGCCCCAGCATTTT. It specifies CASQRGGPVSNQPQHF.

The V call is TRBV28, the J call TRBJ1-6; unclear D gene. Trimming stripped 10 bases from V and 7 bases from J, with 11 bases between. The CDR3 is made up of 12 amino acids. CDR1 and CDR2 from the germline V gene are MDHEN and SYDVKM. CDR3 sequence: CATRRLNSPLHF. CDR3 sequence (DNA): TGTGCCACCCGGCGGTTAAATTCACCCCTCCACTTT.

CDR3 DNA sequence: TGTGCCTGGAGTCCCCGGACTGTAATCTCTGGAAACACCATATATTTT. Encoded protein: CAWSPRTVISGNTIYF. The chain recombines TRBV30 with TRBJ1-3; D not certain. Looked up from germline, CDR1 is GTSNPN and CDR2 is SVGIG (reference sequence). The length of the CDR3 is 16 residues. V lost 2 bases and J 0 bases, leaving 14 bases between the germline ends.

This clone showed up just a few times. V gene TRBV7-2 combines with J gene TRBJ1-5; D gene ambiguous. This CDR3 is 16 amino acids long. From germline, CDR1 is SGHTA and CDR2 FQGNSA. Trimming cost V 1 base and J 6 bases, with 16 bases left between them. The CDR3 region has the DNA TGTGCCAGCAGCTTAGGAACGGCAGCTGGAGTTCAGCCCCAGCATTTT. This translates into CASSLGTAAGVQPQHF.

The V and J genes are TRBV9 and TRBJ2-7, with 7 bases lining up with TRBD1. Per germline, CDR1 SGDLS and CDR2 YYNGEE. The CDR3 has 12 residues. V was pared by 4 bases and J by 3 bases, with 1 base of the junction left unmatched. The CDR3 nucleotides are TGTGCCAGCAGCCGGACAGGCTACGAGCAGTACTTC. It specifies CASSRTGYEQYF.

The rearrangement links TRBV30 to TRBJ2-1; perhaps TRBD2 as D (6 bases). Per germline, CDR1 GTSNPN and CDR2 SVGIG (reference sequence). The CDR3 has 17 residues. V gave up 1 base and J gave up 3 bases, with 19 bases separating them. The CDR3 reads CAWSEPPGARHYNEQFF. The CDR3 DNA reads TGTGCCTGGAGTGAGCCCCCGGGAGCAAGACACTACAATGAGCAGTTCTTC. Together with reference TRBV30 and TRBJ2-1, the CDR3 gives the full variable domain: SQTIHQWPATLVQPVGSPLSLECTVEGTSNPNLYWYRQAAGRGLQLLFYSVGIGQISSEVPQNLSASRPQDRQFILSSKKLLLSDSGFYLCAWSEPPGARHYNEQFFGPGTRLTVL.

V usage is TRBV4-3 and J usage is TRBJ2-1; 8 nucleotides line up with TRBD1. There are 19 residues in the CDR3. The J segment lost 0 bases and the V segment lost 0 bases, leaving 10 bases of the junction unmatched. Germline V gene lookup returns CDR1 LGHNA and CDR2 YSLEER. CDR3 bases: TGCGCCAGCAGCCAAGACCGGGACAGGCTCTTCAGCTCCTACAATGAGCAGTTCTTC. As protein: CASSQDRDRLFSSYNEQFF.

The chain has TRBV29-1 and TRBJ2-7; 7 positions match TRBD1. The CDR3 totals 12 residues. The junction had 4 bases not matched to a gene; V was cut back by 6 bases and J by 2 bases. CDR1 is SQVTM, CDR2 ANQGSEA, per germline. The CDR3 region is CSVRQGPYEQYF. CDR3 nucleotide sequence: TGCAGCGTCCGACAGGGACCCTACGAGCAGTACTTC.

A few counts support this clone. The chain has TRBV25-1 and TRBJ2-3; 8 nucleotides align to TRBD1. The length of the CDR3 is 15 residues. Looked up from germline, CDR1 is MGHDK and CDR2 is SYGVNS. The V gene end was trimmed by 11 bases and the J gene end by 2 bases; junction bases not matched to a gene: 12. CDR3: CASAGWTGSTDTQYF. The CDR3 DNA follows: TGTGCCTCCGCGGGATGGACAGGGTCCACAGATACGCAGTATTTT.

The chain combines TRBV27 with TRBJ2-7, with a weak D call TRBD2 (6 bases). The DNA end lines up better with TRBJ2-5; the J call may be wrong. The CDR3 length is 10 residues. Looked up from germline, CDR1 is MNHEY and CDR2 is SMNVEV (reference sequence). CDR3 sequence reads: CASGGKTQYF. CDR3 bases: TGTGCCAGCGGGGGGAAGACCCAGTACTTC.